Below, one T cell receptor (beta chain) is given with its context. Its antigen remains unknown. The data stem from a study of T cell repertoires in cytomegalovirus infection. Overall study: Well-studied HLA-B-restricted CMV epitopes were used in the study alongside recently identified HLA-C-restricted ones. An indication of both CMV infection and matching HLA type came from public TCR beta signatures. Study-wide points: The cumulative frequency of public TCR beta families distinguished individuals who carried CMV together with the relevant HLA. Within the response measured ex vivo, HLA-C-restricted CMV-specific TCR beta clonotypes were dominant.

The CDR3 contains 14 residues. The germline V and J ends were trimmed by 7 bases and 1 base, with 13 bases remaining between them. TCRdb reanalysed the reads using MiXCR and keeps one entry per CDR3 protein. This table has more than 55,000 distinct CDR3 sequences, 20% appearing once. J is TRBJ1-1 and V is TRBV12-3 or TRBV12-4, with D perhaps TRBD1 (6 bases). The input for sequencing was CD8+ T cells from cultured PBMCs, taken from culture after CMV antigen stimulation. The receptor was isolated from a human donor in good health (CMV status not recorded). Some clones in this sample may be carry-over from other donors' samples. DNA for the CDR3: TGTGCCAGCACTCTAGGACAGCCGAACACTGAAGCTTTCTTT. It codes for CASTLGQPNTEAFF.